One and the same sample provided the 6 T cell receptor beta chains below, sequenced in a study of blood T cell repertoires in COVID-19. Data came from immunoSEQ multiplex PCR; TCRdb stores just in-frame clones and leaves some out. The sample lists approximately 210,000 clones, around 94% occurring once. Sequenced material: peripheral blood. Every receptor here comes from a man aged 25-40 years with COVID-19, enrolled during active disease.

V is TRBV7-9 and J is TRBJ1-4; D is ambiguous. This CDR3 is built from 14 residues. V shed 5 bases and J shed 5 bases, with 12 bases lying between them. From germline, CDR1 is SEHNR and CDR2 FQNEAQ (reference sequence). The CDR3 DNA reads as TGTGCCAGCAGCGGCGGGGTTAGAAATGAAAAACTGTTTTTT. Protein product: CASSGGVRNEKLFF. Together with reference TRBV7-9 and TRBJ1-4, the CDR3 gives the full variable domain: DTGVSQNPRHKITKRGQNVTFRCDPISEHNRLYWYRQTLGQGPEFLTYFQNEAQLEKSRLLSDRFSAERPKGSFSTLEIQRTEQGDSAMYLCASSGGVRNEKLFFGSGTQLSVL.

The gene calls are TRBV15 and TRBJ2-6; TRBD2 might be the D (6 bases). V was cut by 8 bases and J by 1 base, with 15 bases left in between. Germline CDR1 is LNHNV and CDR2 is YYDKDF (reference sequence). This CDR3 contains 16 residues. This chain's CDR3 is CATGRDGGSGANVLTF. CDR3 bases: TGTGCCACCGGTAGGGACGGGGGTTCTGGGGCCAACGTCCTGACTTTC. The variable domain in full, with the rest retrieved from reference TRBV15 and TRBJ2-6, is DAMVIQNPRYQVTQFGKPVTLSCSQTLNHNVMYWYQQKSSQAPKLLFHYYDKDFNNEADTPDNFQSRRPNTSFCFLDIRSPGLGDTAMYLCATGRDGGSGANVLTFGAGSRLTVL.

V and J are TRBV27 and TRBJ2-7; TRBD1 might be the D (6 bases). The germline CDR1 and CDR2 sequences are MNHEY and SMNVEV (reference sequence). Trimming pared 3 bases from V and 3 bases from J, leaving 18 bases between. This CDR3 contains 16 residues. The chain's CDR3 is CASSFQMADRSYEQYF. CDR3 nucleotide sequence: TGTGCCAGCAGTTTTCAGATGGCTGACAGGAGCTACGAGCAGTACTTC.

In DNA form, the CDR3 reads TGTGCCAGCAGTTACAGGACAGGGCCAGACTATGGCTACACCTTC. As protein: CASSYRTGPDYGYTF. The chain carries TRBV6-5 and TRBJ1-2; 8 bases are a match to TRBD1. The germline V gene has CDR1 MNHEY and CDR2 SVGAGI. The CDR3 loop spans 15 amino acids. V lost 2 bases and J lost 3; bases outside the gene matches: 5.

This chain joins TRBV10-3 and TRBJ1-5; D may be TRBD1 (5 bases). CDR3 length: 15 residues. The V and J ends lost 2 bases and 1 base respectively, with 9 bases between them. The germline gives CDR1 ENHRY, CDR2 SYGVKD. The CDR3 region has the DNA TGTGCCATCAGTGAGGGGGCAGGGAGCAATCAGCCCCAGCATTTT. It yields the protein CAISEGAGSNQPQHF.

The chain is built from TRBV3-1 (or the pseudogene TRBV3-2) and TRBJ2-7; D might be TRBD1 (6 bases). Germline V gene lookup returns CDR1 LGHDT and CDR2 YNNKEL (reference sequence). The CDR3 is 15 amino acids. With 1 base removed from V and 2 bases from J, the gap between germline ends came to 12 bases. CDR3 residues: CASSQGSGHPYEQYF. The DNA for the CDR3 is TGTGCCAGCAGCCAAGGTTCGGGACACCCCTACGAGCAGTACTTC.